One TCR beta chain is described in this entry. Its antigen is still unknown. The record originates from a study of metastatic and nonmetastatic thyroid tumors. Background on the study: Repertoires were compared across blood and tumor or nodule tissue from malignant and benign thyroid patients. The study, taken as a whole, reports: Relative to benign nodules, malignant thyroid tumors were reportedly characterized by significantly elevated TCR beta diversity in blood and tumor.

All patients reached thyroid surgery having received no treatment beforehand. Authors' methods: It was from CDR3 differences across clinicopathological groups that a distant-metastasis classifier for papillary thyroid cancer was built. Using MiXCR, TCRdb re-called clones from the PCR reads. For this entry, the V and J calls and clone size follow TCRdb and not the study's own pipeline. This repertoire shows 4,000 or so clones, 35% to 40% found once; its top ten account for 30% to 45%. The sequenced sample consisted of tumor tissue. The receptor comes from a male donor with papillary thyroid cancer or a benign thyroid nodule (not recorded which). Some clones in this sample may be carry-over from other donors' samples.

In DNA form, the CDR3 reads TGCAGTGCTTGGAATAGCGGGGGGGCAAGTGATGAGCAGTTCTTC. Its translation is CSAWNSGGASDEQFF. The V and J genes are TRBV20-1 and TRBJ2-1; TRBD2 matches at 11 bases. CDR1 and CDR2 from the germline V gene are DFQATT and SNEGSKA (reference sequence). Trimming cost V 5 bases and J 8 bases; bases outside gene matches: 11. The CDR3 is 15 amino acids.